The following is a T cell receptor beta chain sequence with its context. Its antigen is currently not known. No much larger clone exists at a distance of one base, and base qualities are not known. The data originate from a study of blood T cell repertoires in COVID-19 (TCRdb year 2020). General notes on the study: The collaborator samples originated in the United States, Italy and Spain and spanned the acute and convalescent phases of COVID-19. The prospective study material was composed of cDNA or gDNA derived from T cells, B-cell-depleted T cells, or PBMCs. Subjects who had been exposed to COVID-19, were actively infected with it, or had recovered from it provided the deeply sampled blood TCRbeta repertoires that made up the dataset. The repertoires were made available in a free public database intended to serve as a resource for research on the immune response to SARS-CoV-2. The samples were drawn from two sources: the first 160 participants of the ongoing ImmuneRACE study, and 1,200 or so subjects contributed by 6 global collaborators. The sample metadata nearly always contained a de-identified subject ID, COVID-19 status, age in years and sex. Where available, HLA class I and class II types were taken from metadata supplied by the sample provider and were not determined by assay-based typing.

V was cut back by 3 bases and J by 6 bases, leaving a gap of 19 bases between them. CDR1 SGDLS and CDR2 YYNGEE were looked up in the germline V gene. From its cysteine to its phenylalanine, the CDR3 spans 17 amino acids. Solely the CDR3 DNA is kept, with 51 bases framed from the first base. TCRbeta CDR3 regions were amplified from genomic DNA using the immunoSEQ Assay, a bias-controlled multiplex PCR. Processing in the source paper ran as follows. The number of nucleated cells in each sample was estimated from the amplification of reference gene primers within the assay. To quantify the absolute abundance of each unique TCRbeta CDR3 rearrangement, sequence reads were collapsed and filtered. For each sample, productive Simpson clonality was calculated as the square root of Simpson's diversity index over productive rearrangements. The immuneACCESS repertoire file appears here via TCRdb, limited to in-frame rearrangements. These files lack a portion of the clones; in checked studies, under half of the deficit traces to unresolved V genes, and the cause of the others is not known. That table furnishes V, J and clone size, whereas the DNA furnished D and trimming. The sample contains 210,000 or so clones, 70% to 90% of them found a single time. The ten largest clones take up 2% to 3% of the sample.

What the work shows at the level of the full study, not this receptor alone: The quantity of clinical and demographic metadata differed by source and by participant and was supplied without curation.

In Seattle, one collaborating source enrolled patients while the infection was active and tracked those patients longitudinally over the course of disease. Whole blood was collected in K2EDTA tubes by collaborating institutions according to the institutions' own protocols. Collaborator samples were shipped for TCRbeta analysis as frozen whole blood, isolated PBMCs, or DNA extracted from either sample type. The source of this sequence is a man younger than 45 with COVID-19, enrolled during active disease. Recombination joined TRBV9 with TRBJ1-6; too little of a D gene remains to name it. Sample: peripheral blood. The DNA sequence is as follows: TGTGCCAGCAGCGGTTCGATAACTACATCCAGTAATTCACCCCTCCACTTT. This translates into CASSGSITTSSNSPLHF.